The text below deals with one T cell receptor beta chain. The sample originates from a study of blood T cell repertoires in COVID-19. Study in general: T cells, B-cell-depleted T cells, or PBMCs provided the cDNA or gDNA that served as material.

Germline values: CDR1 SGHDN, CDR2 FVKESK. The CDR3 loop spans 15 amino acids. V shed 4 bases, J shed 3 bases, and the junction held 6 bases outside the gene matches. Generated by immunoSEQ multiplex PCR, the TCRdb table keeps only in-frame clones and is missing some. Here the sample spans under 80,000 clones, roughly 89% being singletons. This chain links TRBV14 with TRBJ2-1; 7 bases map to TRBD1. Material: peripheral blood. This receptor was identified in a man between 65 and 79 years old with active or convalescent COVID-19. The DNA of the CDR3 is TGTGCCAGCAGCCGTCCCGGGACAGTCTACAATGAGCAGTTCTTC. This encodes CASSRPGTVYNEQFF.